The rows below give T cell receptor beta chains drawn from one sample of a study of T cell responses to AZD1222 COVID-19 vaccine. Libraries were prepared by immunoSEQ multiplex PCR; TCRdb keeps only in-frame clonotypes and omits some of them. The table lists about 120,000 clones, around 86% of them singletons. The input for sequencing was peripheral blood, taken 28 days after the second AZD1222 dose. The origin of the receptors is an adult who received the AZD1222 COVID-19 vaccine. CDR3s include the opening cysteine and the closing phenylalanine or tryptophan. D genes are given only for firm matches. Where a row states a size, it is once, few, many or the class of an expanded clone; other rows omit it.

D gene: TRBD2
V gene: TRBV9
clone size: .
J gene: TRBJ2-2
CDR3 DNA: TGTGCCAGCAGCGGGGGACTAGCGGGGGTGAACACCGGGGAGCTGTTTTTT
CDR3 protein: CASSGGLAGVNTGELFF

D gene: .
V gene: TRBV19
clone size: .
J gene: TRBJ1-2
CDR3 DNA: TGTGCCAGTAGGATAGACACAGGTGGTAGCTATGGCTACACCTTC
CDR3 protein: CASRIDTGGSYGYTF

D gene: TRBD1
V gene: TRBV2
clone size: .
J gene: TRBJ2-7
CDR3 DNA: TGTGCCAGCAAGGACAGGGGGTACGAGCAGTACTTC
CDR3 protein: CASKDRGYEQYF

D gene: .
V gene: TRBV4-3
clone size: .
J gene: TRBJ1-1
CDR3 DNA: TGCGCCAGCAGCCAAGATACAGGACGGAGGGAAGCTTTCTTT
CDR3 protein: CASSQDTGRREAFF

D gene: TRBD1
V gene: TRBV15
clone size: .
J gene: TRBJ1-2
CDR3 DNA: TGTGCCACCAGCAGAGTCATCAGTACAGGGGGATTGTGGGGCGGAGGCTACACCTTC
CDR3 protein: CATSRVISTGGLWGGGYTF

D gene: .
V gene: TRBV6-5
clone size: .
J gene: TRBJ1-1
CDR3 DNA: TGTGCCAGCAGACATCGGGGGGCACCTGAAGCTTTCTTT
CDR3 protein: CASRHRGAPEAFF

D gene: TRBD1
V gene: TRBV6-2/TRBV6-3
clone size: .
J gene: TRBJ2-2
CDR3 DNA: TGTGCCAGCAGCGCCGGGACAGAAAACGGGGAGCTGTTTTTT
CDR3 protein: CASSAGTENGELFF

D gene: TRBD1
V gene: TRBV19
clone size: .
J gene: TRBJ1-6
CDR3 DNA: TGTGCCAGTAAGGGCAGGGGGCCTAATTCACCCCTCCACTTT
CDR3 protein: CASKGRGPNSPLHF

D gene: .
V gene: TRBV28
clone size: .
J gene: TRBJ1-5
CDR3 DNA: TGTGCCAGCAGCCCGAGCGGGTCCAATCAGCCCCAGCATTTT
CDR3 protein: CASSPSGSNQPQHF

D gene: .
V gene: TRBV5-1
clone size: .
J gene: TRBJ1-5
CDR3 DNA: TGCGCCAGCAGCCTCGACTATAATCAGCCCCAGCATTTT
CDR3 protein: CASSLDYNQPQHF

D gene: TRBD2
V gene: TRBV7-2
clone size: .
J gene: TRBJ2-1
CDR3 DNA: TGTGCCAGCAGCTTAAGGGCTAGCGGGGGGGAGAGCTCCTACAATGAGCAGTTCTTC
CDR3 protein: CASSLRASGGESSYNEQFF

D gene: .
V gene: TRBV28
clone size: .
J gene: TRBJ2-3
CDR3 DNA: TGTGCCAGCAGTTTGACGGGGGAGGGCACAGATACGCAGTATTTT
CDR3 protein: CASSLTGEGTDTQYF

D gene: TRBD1
V gene: TRBV11-2
clone size: .
J gene: TRBJ2-7
CDR3 DNA: TGTGCCAGCAGCATAGGGACAGTGGGTTTCTACGAGCAGTACTTC
CDR3 protein: CASSIGTVGFYEQYF

D gene: TRBD1
V gene: TRBV6-5
clone size: .
J gene: TRBJ1-5
CDR3 DNA: TGTGCCAGCAGCCGGACAGGGTTAAATCAGCCCCAGCATTTT
CDR3 protein: CASSRTGLNQPQHF

D gene: .
V gene: TRBV12-3/TRBV12-4
clone size: .
J gene: TRBJ1-5
CDR3 DNA: TGTGCCAGCAGTTTGCGGCCTTATCAGCCCCAGCATTTT
CDR3 protein: CASSLRPYQPQHF

D gene: .
V gene: TRBV5-1
clone size: .
J gene: TRBJ2-5
CDR3 DNA: TGCGCCAGCAGCCGGGCCCAGGGGCCCGAGACCCAGTACTTC
CDR3 protein: CASSRAQGPETQYF

D gene: .
V gene: TRBV6-2/TRBV6-3
clone size: .
J gene: TRBJ1-5
CDR3 DNA: TGTGCCAGCAGTTACGGCCAGACTAATCAGCCCCAGCATTTT
CDR3 protein: CASSYGQTNQPQHF

D gene: TRBD2
V gene: TRBV7-7
clone size: .
J gene: TRBJ2-1
CDR3 DNA: TGTGCTAGCAGTAAGAGCGGGGGGACCAATGAGCAGTTCTTC
CDR3 protein: CASSKSGGTNEQFF

D gene: TRBD1
V gene: TRBV7-9
clone size: .
J gene: TRBJ2-6
CDR3 DNA: TGTGCCAGCAGCTTAGCTGGGACAGGGAAGCCCGGGGCCAACGTCCTGACTTTC
CDR3 protein: CASSLAGTGKPGANVLTF

D gene: .
V gene: TRBV24-1
clone size: .
J gene: TRBJ1-2
CDR3 DNA: TGTGCCACCAGTGAAACGGACCCTCCTGGTTACACCTTC
CDR3 protein: CATSETDPPGYTF

D gene: TRBD1
V gene: TRBV4-1
clone size: .
J gene: TRBJ1-4
CDR3 DNA: TGCGCCAGCAGCCAAGGACAGGGAGAACCAGAAAAACTGTTTTTT
CDR3 protein: CASSQGQGEPEKLFF

D gene: .
V gene: TRBV20-1
clone size: few
J gene: TRBJ2-3
CDR3 DNA: TGCAGTGCTAGAGCAGGGGATACGCAGTATTTT
CDR3 protein: CSARAGDTQYF

D gene: .
V gene: TRBV7-6
clone size: .
J gene: TRBJ2-7
CDR3 DNA: TGTGCCAGCAGCCCACCGGGGCGCTATTACGAGCAGTACTTC
CDR3 protein: CASSPPGRYYEQYF

D gene: .
V gene: TRBV5-6
clone size: .
J gene: TRBJ1-5
CDR3 DNA: TGTGCCAGCAGCTTACGGCAGGTCAACAATCAGCCCCAGCATTTT
CDR3 protein: CASSLRQVNNQPQHF

D gene: .
V gene: TRBV7-2
clone size: .
J gene: TRBJ1-4
CDR3 DNA: TGTGCCAGCAGCTTAGAATTCCCCGGCAGGGGCGGAACTAATGAAAAACTGTTTTTT
CDR3 protein: CASSLEFPGRGGTNEKLFF

D gene: .
V gene: TRBV27
clone size: .
J gene: TRBJ2-2
CDR3 DNA: TGTGCCAGTTCCCGGCAGGCCGGTTTTTTCACCGGGGAGCTGTTTTTT
CDR3 protein: CASSRQAGFFTGELFF

D gene: .
V gene: TRBV7-2
clone size: .
J gene: TRBJ2-3
CDR3 DNA: TGTGCCAGCAGCTTGGGACTCCACACAGATACGCAGTATTTT
CDR3 protein: CASSLGLHTDTQYF

D gene: .
V gene: TRBV11-3
clone size: few
J gene: TRBJ1-2
CDR3 DNA: TGTGCCAGCAGCTTAACAGGGAGAGGTGGCTACACCTTC
CDR3 protein: CASSLTGRGGYTF

D gene: .
V gene: TRBV24-1
clone size: .
J gene: TRBJ2-1
CDR3 DNA: TGTGCCACCAGTGATCCCAGGGAGCACGATGAGCAGTTCTTC
CDR3 protein: CATSDPREHDEQFF

D gene: TRBD1
V gene: TRBV30
clone size: .
J gene: TRBJ1-1
CDR3 DNA: TGTGCCTGGAGTGATCTGGGGACAGGGGGCGTTGAAGCTTTCTTT
CDR3 protein: CAWSDLGTGGVEAFF

D gene: .
V gene: TRBV18
clone size: .
J gene: TRBJ1-5
CDR3 DNA: TGTGCCAGCTCACGGGATGGAGTCGAGCCCCAGCATTTT
CDR3 protein: CASSRDGVEPQHF